Listed below are T cell receptor beta chains from one sample, sequenced in a study of cytomegalovirus exposure and HLA in healthy donors. Measured with immunoSEQ multiplex PCR; TCRdb has only the in-frame clones, and not every one. Of 150,000 to 200,000 clones detected, around 81% appear once; the ten largest clones hold under 2.5%. Sequenced material: PBMCs. The receptor set was obtained from a woman in her thirties in good health and CMV-seronegative. Each CDR3 is given with its conserved first and last residue. A D gene is named only where the DNA matches it firmly. A row's size may be missing; if present it is once, few, many or a size class.

few	TRBD1	TRBV7-9	TRBJ1-2	TGTGCCAGCAGCGTAGAGCGCCGGGACAGGGGCACCAAAGGGTATGGCTACACCTTC	CASSVERRDRGTKGYGYTF
.	.	TRBV19	TRBJ1-2	TGTGCCAGTAGTATGGGGGGAGCTGGCTACACCTTC	CASSMGGAGYTF
once	TRBD1	TRBV7-9	TRBJ2-3	TGTGCCAGCAGTAAGGGGTGGGCAGAACAGGGGCCAGATACGCAGTATTTT	CASSKGWAEQGPDTQYF
.	TRBD1	TRBV7-2	TRBJ2-1	TGTGCCAGCAGCTTTAGCCGCCGGGACAGTGTCTACAATGAGCAGTTCTTC	CASSFSRRDSVYNEQFF
.	TRBD2	TRBV7-3	TRBJ2-5	TGTGCCAGCAGCTTAACGGTAAGGGAGGCGGGAGTGATTCAGACCCAGTACTTC	CASSLTVREAGVIQTQYF
.	TRBD1	TRBV28	TRBJ1-5	TGTGCCAGCAGTTTGTCGGGACAGGGCTTGAATCAGCCCCAGCATTTT	CASSLSGQGLNQPQHF
.	.	TRBV15	TRBJ1-4	TGTGCCACCAGCAGAGATCAGACAGGCGCAACTAATGAAAAACTGTTTTTT	CATSRDQTGATNEKLFF
.	.	TRBV9	TRBJ2-2	TGTGCCAGCAGCATCAGCGCTCGGAACACCGGGGAGCTGTTTTTT	CASSISARNTGELFF
.	.	TRBV6-6	TRBJ2-1	TGTGCCATCAGTGAGTCGCGGGAAGAGCAGTTCTTC	CAISESREEQFF
.	.	TRBV4-3	TRBJ2-3	TGCGCCAGCAGCACCGCCGCGTCTAGCACAGATACGCAGTATTTT	CASSTAASSTDTQYF
.	TRBD1	TRBV11-3	TRBJ1-2	TGTGCCAGCAGCTTAGAGGGTGGGACAGGGTTTCGGTATGGCTACACCTTC	CASSLEGGTGFRYGYTF
.	.	TRBV6-6	TRBJ2-7	TGTGCCAGCAGTTACCCTAGCCAATACGAGCAGTACTTC	CASSYPSQYEQYF
.	.	TRBV11-1	TRBJ2-7	TGTGCCAGCAGCTTGGGACACTACGAGCAGTACTTC	CASSLGHYEQYF
few	.	TRBV19	TRBJ2-7	TGTGCCAGTAGTATAGCGGGCAGGGACGAGCAGTACTTC	CASSIAGRDEQYF
once	.	TRBV7-9	TRBJ2-1	TGTGCCAGCAGCTTATCGCCTAGAGTCAGTGAGCAGTTCTTC	CASSLSPRVSEQFF
.	TRBD2	TRBV2	TRBJ2-7	TGTGCCAGCAGTGAAATTTTTTCTAGCGGGAGTAACGAGCAGTACTTC	CASSEIFSSGSNEQYF
once	.	TRBV19	TRBJ1-4	TGTGCCAGTTCGACAGAGCCACTTAATGAAAAACTGTTTTTT	CASSTEPLNEKLFF
.	TRBD1	TRBV29-1	TRBJ1-1	TGCAGCGTTGACCCGGACAGGTACACTGAAGCTTTCTTT	CSVDPDRYTEAFF
.	TRBD1	TRBV10-3	TRBJ2-3	TGTGCCATCAGACCACAGGGGGCTCTTTCTCTCGCAGATACGCAGTATTTT	CAIRPQGALSLADTQYF
.	.	TRBV7-2	TRBJ1-5	TGTGCCAGCAGCCCCCTCGGGAGCGTCAATCAGCCCCAGCATTTT	CASSPLGSVNQPQHF
once	.	TRBV15	TRBJ2-1	TGTGCCACCAGCAGGAGGCAGGGCGGCTCCTACAATGAGCAGTTCTTC	CATSRRQGGSYNEQFF
few	TRBD1	TRBV28	TRBJ2-3	TGTGCCAGCAGTTTATGGGGACAGTCCGCAGATACGCAGTATTTT	CASSLWGQSADTQYF
.	.	TRBV7-6	TRBJ2-7	TGTGCCAGCAGCGACCGGACACGGAGTGGGGAGCAGTACTTC	CASSDRTRSGEQYF
.	TRBD2	TRBV7-9	TRBJ2-2	TGTGCCAGCATGGCCCCCAGGGCGGGGGGCCTCACCGGGGAGCTGTTTTTT	CASMAPRAGGLTGELFF
.	.	TRBV19	TRBJ1-5	TGTGCCAGTAGTACTGCGGCCTCTACGGGGCAGCCCCAGCATTTT	CASSTAASTGQPQHF
.	.	TRBV7-8	TRBJ2-2	TGTGCCAGCAGCTTTTCCGACTCTGCGAACACCGGGGAGCTGTTTTTT	CASSFSDSANTGELFF
.	TRBD1	TRBV4-1	TRBJ2-2	TGCGCCAGCAGCCCTGGGACAGGGCCCCTGTTTTTT	CASSPGTGPLFF
.	.	TRBV28	TRBJ2-7	TGTGCCAGCAGAGCGGGTGGGAGCTCCTACGAGCAGTACTTC	CASRAGGSSYEQYF
.	TRBD2	TRBV27	TRBJ2-5	TGTGCCAGCAGTTTAAGCCCCGGCGGGGGTCAAGAGACCCAGTACTTC	CASSLSPGGGQETQYF
.	TRBD2	TRBV29-1	TRBJ2-3	TGCAGCGCCGCGGGGGGAAGCACAGATACGCAGTATTTT	CSAAGGSTDTQYF
few	.	TRBV5-4	TRBJ2-1	TGTGCCAGCAGCTTGGTGGGCAGGGACAATGAGCAGTTCTTC	CASSLVGRDNEQFF